These 32 T cell receptor beta chains originate from one sample sequenced in a study of T cells after yellow fever vaccination. Using its own MiXCR run on the 5' RACE reads, TCRdb lists one record per CDR3 protein. The sample has approximately 90,000 distinct CDR3 sequences; under 7% are singletons. The sequences come from CD8+ T cells sorted from PBMCs, collected 10 days after the yellow fever booster vaccination. The receptors derive from a man aged 18 to 29 who received the YFV17D yellow fever vaccine.

This clonotype was recorded at least ten times. The chain joins TRBV10-2 to TRBJ2-1; D gene uncertain. Per germline, CDR1 WSHSY and CDR2 SAAADI. The V end lost 6 bases, the J end lost 5 bases, and 11 bases lay between the germline ends. The CDR3 has 13 residues. The CDR3 reads CASSGRANNEQFF. The CDR3 DNA follows: TGCGCCAGCAGCGGAAGAGCCAACAATGAGCAGTTCTTC.

This sequence joins TRBV7-2 and TRBJ1-1, with 8 bases aligning to TRBD1. The CDR3 contains 15 residues. CDR1 is SGHTA and CDR2 is FQGNSA in the germline V gene. V was clipped by 5 bases and J by 5 bases; unmatched bases: 10. The CDR3 protein is CASSDNPGGWTEAFF. The CDR3 DNA follows: TGTGCCAGCAGCGATAACCCAGGGGGCTGGACTGAAGCTTTCTTT.

This clonotype was found many times. V gene TRBV11-2 combines with J gene TRBJ2-5; 10 positions agree with TRBD2. Trimming cost V 5 bases and J 2 bases; bases outside gene matches: 2. Looked up from germline, CDR1 is SGHAT and CDR2 is FQNNGV. This CDR3 is 14 amino acids long. CDR3 sequence: CASSRTSGQETQYF. The CDR3 DNA sequence: TGTGCCAGCAGCAGGACTAGCGGACAAGAGACCCAGTACTTC.

This sequence joins TRBV25-1 and TRBJ1-4, with a possible D match to TRBD1 (6 bases). CDR1 is MGHDK, CDR2 SYGVNS, per germline. There are 15 residues in the CDR3. The V and J ends lost 1 base and 3 bases respectively, with 9 bases between them. CDR3 sequence reads: CASSEWQGSNEKLFF. CDR3 sequence (DNA): TGTGCCAGCAGTGAATGGCAGGGGTCTAATGAAAAACTGTTTTTT.

This clonotype turned up a few times. This chain joins TRBV12-3 or TRBV12-4 and TRBJ1-1; 7 bases align to TRBD1. After removal of 5 bases from V and 4 bases from J, the junction contained 4 bases not matched to a gene. The CDR3 runs 13 residues. CDR3 bases: TGTGCCAGCAGTAGGGGGCCGAGCACTGAAGCTTTCTTT. It translates to CASSRGPSTEAFF.

The rearrangement links TRBV29-1 to TRBJ1-4; D remains unclear. This CDR3 is built from 15 residues. Germline CDR1 SQVTM, CDR2 ANQGSEA. With 0 bases removed from V and 10 bases from J, the gap between germline ends came to 18 bases. CDR3 nucleotide sequence: TGCAGCGTTGAAGAGGCCGGGCAAGAGGAGGGAAAACTGTTTTTT. This translates into CSVEEAGQEEGKLFF.

The rearrangement links TRBV7-9 to TRBJ1-1, with 9 bases identical to TRBD1. Germline CDR1 reads SEHNR; CDR2 reads FQNEAQ (reference sequence). J lost 6 bases, V lost 8 bases, and 10 bases had no gene match. This CDR3 has 14 residues. CDR3 coding DNA: TGTGCCAGCCTCCCGGGACAGGGCGGAGCTGAAGCTTTCTTT. This encodes CASLPGQGGAEAFF.

This clonotype has a count of ten or more. The chain couples TRBV24-1 to TRBJ2-1; TRBD2 agrees at 14 bases. The CDR3 extends over 20 amino acids. CDR1 is KGHDR and CDR2 is SFDVKD in the germline V gene. After removal of 1 base from V and 2 bases from J, the junction contained 9 bases not matched to a gene. CDR3 region: CATSDFRGLAGEDTYNEQFF. In DNA form, the CDR3 reads TGTGCCACCAGTGATTTTCGGGGACTAGCGGGGGAAGATACCTACAATGAGCAGTTCTTC.

This chain's CDR3 is CASSQGGGEGETQYF. The CDR3, as DNA: TGTGCCAGCAGCCAAGGAGGGGGTGAGGGAGAGACCCAGTACTTC. This chain joins TRBV4-2 and TRBJ2-5; maybe TRBD1 (6 bases). CDR1 and CDR2 from the germline V gene are LGHNA and YNFKEQ. The CDR3 is made up of 15 amino acids. The ends were cut back, 1 base at V and 4 bases at J, with 13 bases in the middle.

This clonotype was recorded a few times. The rearrangement links TRBV4-2 to TRBJ2-7, with TRBD2 matching 11 bases. Germline assignment: CDR1 LGHNA and CDR2 YNFKEQ. V dropped 6 bases and J dropped 3; count of bases not matched to a gene: 7. CDR3 length: 15 amino acids. Here the CDR3 reads CASRPTSGALYEQYF. The CDR3 nucleotides are TGTGCCAGCAGACCGACTAGCGGGGCGCTCTACGAGCAGTACTTC.

This clonotype was seen more than once but under ten times. The rearrangement joins TRBV29-1 to TRBJ2-3; the D gene is possibly TRBD1 (6 bases). Germline CDR1 reads SQVTM; CDR2 reads ANQGSEA. The CDR3 has 13 amino acids. Trimming removed 5 bases from V and 4 bases from J, with 13 bases in between. The CDR3 reads CSVFSQGSDTQYF. DNA for the CDR3: TGCAGCGTTTTTTCACAGGGCTCAGATACGCAGTATTTT.

This clonotype has just a few counts. The rearrangement links TRBV7-6 to TRBJ2-5; TRBD2 matches at 8 bases. Looked up from germline, CDR1 is SGHVS and CDR2 is FNYEAQ. The CDR3 spans 15 residues. After removal of 5 bases from V and 3 bases from J, the junction contained 8 bases not matched to a gene. CDR3 coding DNA: TGTGCCAGCAGCGACTCGGGACTAGGGGAAGAGACCCAGTACTTC. This gives the protein CASSDSGLGEETQYF.

The chain uses TRBV7-8 and TRBJ2-7; weak D call: TRBD1 (7 bases). V lost 2 bases and J 5 bases, leaving 13 bases between the germline ends. The length of the CDR3 is 14 residues. Germline V CDR1 and CDR2: SGHVS, FQNEAQ. CDR3 sequence reads: CASSLNRGGNEQYV. As DNA, the CDR3 is TGTGCCAGCAGCTTAAACAGGGGAGGAAACGAGCAGTACGTC.

This sequence joins TRBV30 and TRBJ2-7; D gene unclear. Germline-derived CDR1 and CDR2 are GTSNPN and SVGIG (reference sequence). Trimming took off 0 bases at V and 4 bases at J, with 7 bases between the two ends. The CDR3 runs 12 residues. The CDR3 DNA follows: TGTGCCTGGAGTGTACTTGGGTACGAGCAGTACTTC. It encodes CAWSVLGYEQYF.

The chain combines TRBV7-8 with TRBJ2-7; possibly TRBD2 for D (6 bases). CDR1 SGHVS and CDR2 FQNEAQ come from the germline V gene. V was trimmed by 5 bases and J by 3 bases, leaving 14 bases between them. This CDR3 region has 14 residues. The CDR3: CASSNRDSYYEQYF. The CDR3 DNA follows: TGTGCCAGCAGCAACCGGGACTCTTACTACGAGCAGTACTTC. Together with reference TRBV7-8 and TRBJ2-7, the CDR3 gives the full variable domain: GAGVSQSPRYKVAKRGQDVALRCDPISGHVSLFWYQQALGQGPEFLTYFQNEAQLDKSGLPSDRFFAERPEGSVSTLKIQRTQQEDSAVYLCASSNRDSYYEQYFGPGTRLTVT.

This clonotype has more than one count but fewer than ten. The V gene is TRBV12-3 or TRBV12-4, the J gene TRBJ2-6; D unresolved. V was clipped by 10 bases and J by 0 bases, with 16 bases between them. There are 16 residues in the CDR3. CDR3 DNA sequence: TGTGCCACCAACCAAGGGCAGAACTCTGGGGCCAACGTCCTGACTTTC. It codes for CATNQGQNSGANVLTF.

This rearrangement joins TRBV27 to TRBJ2-7, with D possibly TRBD1 on 6 matching bases. Trimming left V 7 bases short and J 1 base short, with 11 bases between. This CDR3 contains 13 residues. Per germline, CDR1 MNHEY and CDR2 SMNVEV (reference sequence). CDR3 sequence reads: CASMDRASYEQYV. CDR3 nucleotide sequence: TGTGCCAGCATGGACAGAGCTTCCTACGAGCAGTACGTC.

This clonotype was recorded at least ten times. V usage is TRBV20-1 and J usage is TRBJ2-7; D gene unclear. Germline V CDR1 and CDR2: DFQATT, SNEGSKA (reference sequence). Trimming removed 5 bases at V and 0 bases at J, with 8 bases between. This CDR3 spans 12 amino acids. Here the CDR3 DNA reads TGCAGTGCTGAGGATAGCTCCTACGAGCAGTACTTC. This codes for CSAEDSSYEQYF.

This clonotype was picked up many times. V and J are TRBV10-3 and TRBJ2-1; 8 positions agree with TRBD2. The CDR3 runs 16 residues. The V segment lost 3 bases and the J segment 2 bases; nucleotides outside the gene matches: 6. Germline V gene sequence: CDR1 ENHRY, CDR2 SYGVKD. CDR3 in amino acids: CAISDDTGGAYNEQFF. DNA for the CDR3: TGTGCCATCAGTGATGATACCGGGGGGGCCTACAATGAGCAGTTCTTC.

This clonotype was counted many times. This chain uses TRBV7-3 with TRBJ2-5; 7 bases map to TRBD1. The CDR3 runs to 15 residues. V lost 1 base to trimming and J lost 5 bases; unmatched junction nucleotides: 7. Per the germline V gene, CDR1 is SGHTA and CDR2 is FQGTGA. The CDR3 is CASSLIGGSGETQYF. The CDR3 bases are TGTGCCAGCAGCTTAATAGGGGGCAGTGGGGAGACCCAGTACTTC.

This clonotype has a handful of counts. The chain employs TRBV6-5 and TRBJ1-5, with D unresolved. Germline V gives CDR1 MNHEY, CDR2 SVGAGI. V lost 5 bases, J lost 4 bases, and 12 bases lay in between. The CDR3 spans 14 residues. The CDR3 nucleotides read TGTGCCAGCAGTCCAAATTGGGAGAATCAGCCCCAGCATTTT. Translation: CASSPNWENQPQHF.

The chain uses TRBV5-4 and TRBJ2-3; D could derive from TRBD1 or TRBD2 (5 bases each). Germline CDR1 is SGHNT and CDR2 is YYREEE (reference sequence). Trimming removed 3 bases at V and 4 bases at J, with 9 bases between. This CDR3 is built from 13 residues. The CDR3 DNA is TGTGCCAGCAGCTCCCGGGGCGCAGATACGCAGTATTTT. Encoded protein: CASSSRGADTQYF.

This clonotype turned up a few times. This chain links TRBV13 with TRBJ1-1; 8 bases align to TRBD1. This CDR3 is built from 17 residues. Germline V gives CDR1 PRHDT, CDR2 FYEKMQ (reference sequence). V lost 4 bases to trimming and J lost 1 base; unmatched junction nucleotides: 11. CDR3 protein: CASSSTDRGGTNTEAFF. As DNA, the CDR3 is TGTGCCAGCAGCTCCACCGACAGGGGAGGCACGAACACTGAAGCTTTCTTT.

A few counts support this clonotype. A read error may produce the germline difference seen at one junction end. The chain joins TRBV5-4 to TRBJ2-2; weak D call: TRBD1 (5 bases). CDR1 SGHNT and CDR2 YYREEE come from the germline V gene (reference sequence). The CDR3 consists of 14 residues. CDR3: CASSLQGGPGELFF. The CDR3, as DNA: TGTGCCAGCAGCTTGCAGGGCGGCCCCGGTGAGCTGTTTTTT.

This clonotype turned up a few times. This chain uses TRBV2 with TRBJ1-5; D gene uncertain. Germline CDR1 reads SNHLY; CDR2 reads FYNNEI. The V end lost 0 bases, the J end lost 7 bases, and 13 bases lay between the germline ends. The CDR3 runs to 15 residues. CDR3: CASSEAGRGPQPQHF. The CDR3 nucleotides are TGTGCCAGCAGTGAAGCCGGACGCGGTCCCCAGCCCCAGCATTTT.

The V gene is TRBV4-1, the J gene TRBJ1-2; D is undetermined. The V and J ends lost 4 bases and 2 bases respectively, with 14 bases between them. Per the germline V gene, CDR1 is MGHRA and CDR2 is YSYEKL. There are 15 residues in the CDR3. The CDR3 DNA is TGCGCCAGCAGCCCGACAACCGAAGCCAACTATGGCTACACCTTC. Encoded protein: CASSPTTEANYGYTF.

This clonotype was found a few times. The rearrangement uses TRBV3-1 and TRBJ2-5, with 9 bases fitting TRBD1. The J segment lost 3 bases and the V segment lost 0 bases, leaving 5 bases of the junction unmatched. This CDR3 region has 16 residues. Germline values: CDR1 LGHDT, CDR2 YNNKEL (reference sequence). The CDR3 bases are TGTGCCAGCAGCCAAGAGAGGGGGACAGGGAAAGAGACCCAGTACTTC. Amino acids: CASSQERGTGKETQYF.

The V call is TRBV11-2, the J call TRBJ2-1; D is possibly TRBD1 or TRBD2 (5 bases each). The germline V gene has CDR1 SGHAT and CDR2 FQNNGV. V was trimmed by 5 bases and J by 5 bases, leaving 10 bases between them. This CDR3 spans 13 amino acids. The CDR3 protein is CASSPVGDNEQFF. The CDR3 coding sequence is TGTGCCAGCAGCCCCGTGGGGGACAATGAGCAGTTCTTC.

This clonotype came up a few times. The chain carries TRBV5-6 and TRBJ2-5; 7 nucleotides line up with TRBD2. The germline CDR1 and CDR2 sequences are SGHDT and YYEEEE. J was trimmed by 0 bases and V by 1 base; bases with no gene match: 12. CDR3 length equals 18 residues. The CDR3: CASSLTGRGVSYQETQYF. The CDR3 nucleotides read TGTGCCAGCAGCTTGACGGGTCGGGGGGTCAGCTACCAAGAGACCCAGTACTTC.

Within the sample, this clonotype is medium-sized. The CDR3 bases are TGTGCCACCGCGGTTGACTCAGGGTACTATGGCTACACCTTC. Its protein product is CATAVDSGYYGYTF. V gene TRBV19 combines with J gene TRBJ1-2, with D perhaps TRBD1 (5 bases). The CDR3 covers 14 residues. Trimming took 10 bases from V and 3 from J, leaving 18 bases between them. Germline V lookup: CDR1 LNHDA, CDR2 SQIVND (reference sequence).

The chain recombines TRBV7-2 with TRBJ2-1; 9 bases match TRBD2. This CDR3 has 15 residues. The germline gives CDR1 SGHTA, CDR2 FQGNSA. V lost 6 bases and J lost 4; bases outside the gene matches: 7. The CDR3: CASRPESGGYNEQFF. CDR3 DNA sequence: TGTGCCAGCAGGCCGGAGAGCGGGGGGTACAATGAGCAGTTCTTC. Supplemented by reference TRBV7-2 and TRBJ2-1, the full variable domain reads GAGVSQSPSNKVTEKGKDVELRCDPISGHTALYWYRQSLGQGLEFLIYFQGNSAPDKSGLPSDRFSAERTGGSVSTLTIQRTQQEDSAVYLCASRPESGGYNEQFFGPGTRLTVL.

The V and J genes are TRBV6-2 or TRBV6-3 and TRBJ1-2; a weak D match, TRBD1 (5 bases). Germline V gene lookup returns CDR1 MNHEY and CDR2 SVGEGT. CDR3 size: 15 residues. Trimming took 2 bases from V and 7 from J, leaving 17 bases between them. The chain's CDR3 is CASSYNPGGEGGYTF. The CDR3 DNA follows: TGTGCCAGCAGTTACAACCCGGGAGGGGAGGGTGGCTACACCTTC.